This TCR beta chain derives from a study of response to subunit inactivated influenza vaccine. TCRdb re-analysed the RT-PCR reads in MiXCR, keeping a single row per CDR3 protein. The sample consists of 710,000 or so distinct CDR3 sequences, more than 15% of them appearing once. V lost 3 bases, J lost 4 bases, and 19 bases lay in between. CDR3 length equals 17 residues. Germline V gene data show CDR1 as MDHEN and CDR2 as SYDVKM. The starting material was PBMCs from blood, obtained about 11 days after vaccination. The chain combines TRBV28 with TRBJ1-3, with D possibly being TRBD1 (5 bases). This receptor was obtained from a middle-aged man who received an inactivated influenza vaccine. As DNA, the CDR3 is TGTGCCAGCAGTTTCAGGAGGTTAGGGACGAGGGGAAACACCATATATTTT. Its translation is CASSFRRLGTRGNTIYF.